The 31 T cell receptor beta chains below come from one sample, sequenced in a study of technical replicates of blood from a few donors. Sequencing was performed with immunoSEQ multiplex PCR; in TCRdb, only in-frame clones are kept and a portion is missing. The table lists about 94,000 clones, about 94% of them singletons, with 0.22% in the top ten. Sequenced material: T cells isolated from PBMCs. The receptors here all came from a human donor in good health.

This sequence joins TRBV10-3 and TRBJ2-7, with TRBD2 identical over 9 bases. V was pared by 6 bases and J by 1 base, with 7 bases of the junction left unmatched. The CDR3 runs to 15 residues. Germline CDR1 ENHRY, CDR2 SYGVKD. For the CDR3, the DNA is TGTGCCATCAGCGGGGGCACTAGCGGGTCCTACGAGCAGTACTTC. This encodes CAISGGTSGSYEQYF.

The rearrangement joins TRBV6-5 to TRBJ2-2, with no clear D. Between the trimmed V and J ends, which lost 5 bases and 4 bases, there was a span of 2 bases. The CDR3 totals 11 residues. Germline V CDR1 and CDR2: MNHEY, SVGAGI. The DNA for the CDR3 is TGTGCCAGCAGTCGCACCGGGGAGCTGTTTTTT. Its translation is CASSRTGELFF.

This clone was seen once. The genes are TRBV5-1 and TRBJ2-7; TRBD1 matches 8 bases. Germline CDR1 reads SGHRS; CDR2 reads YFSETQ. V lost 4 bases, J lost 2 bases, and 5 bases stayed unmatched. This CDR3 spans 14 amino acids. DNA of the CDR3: TGCGCCAGCAGCCCCCGGGACAGGACCTACGAGCAGTACTTC. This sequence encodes CASSPRDRTYEQYF. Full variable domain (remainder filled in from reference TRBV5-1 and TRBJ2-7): KAGVTQTPRYLIKTRGQQVTLSCSPISGHRSVSWYQQTPGQGLQFLFEYFSETQRNKGNFPGRFSGRQFSNSRSEMNVSTLELGDSALYLCASSPRDRTYEQYFGPGTRLTVT.

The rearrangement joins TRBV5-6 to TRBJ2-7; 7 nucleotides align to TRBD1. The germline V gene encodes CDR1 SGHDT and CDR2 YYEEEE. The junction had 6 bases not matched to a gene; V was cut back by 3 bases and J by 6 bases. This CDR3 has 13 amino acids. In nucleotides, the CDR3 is TGTGCCAGCAGCTCCGACAGGGCAATCGAGCAGTACTTC. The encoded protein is CASSSDRAIEQYF.

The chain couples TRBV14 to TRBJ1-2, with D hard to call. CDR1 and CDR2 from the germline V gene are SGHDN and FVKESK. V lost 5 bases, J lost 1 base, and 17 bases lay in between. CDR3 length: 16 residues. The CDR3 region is CASSGLSGNDNYGYTF. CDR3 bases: TGTGCCAGCAGCGGACTTAGCGGGAACGATAACTATGGCTACACCTTC.

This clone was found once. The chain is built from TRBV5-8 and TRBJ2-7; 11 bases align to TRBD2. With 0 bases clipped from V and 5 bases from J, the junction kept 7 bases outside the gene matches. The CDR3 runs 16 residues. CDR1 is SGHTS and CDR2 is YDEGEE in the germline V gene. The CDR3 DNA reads TGTGCCAGCAGCTTGGCGGTTGCTAGCGGGAGGCACGAGCAGTACTTC. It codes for CASSLAVASGRHEQYF.

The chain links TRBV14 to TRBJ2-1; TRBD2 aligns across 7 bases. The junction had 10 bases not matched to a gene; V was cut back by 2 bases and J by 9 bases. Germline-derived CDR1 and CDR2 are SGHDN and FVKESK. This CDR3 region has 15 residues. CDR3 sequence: CASSQFVSGSREQFF. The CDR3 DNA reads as TGTGCCAGCAGCCAATTTGTTAGCGGGTCGCGTGAGCAGTTCTTC.

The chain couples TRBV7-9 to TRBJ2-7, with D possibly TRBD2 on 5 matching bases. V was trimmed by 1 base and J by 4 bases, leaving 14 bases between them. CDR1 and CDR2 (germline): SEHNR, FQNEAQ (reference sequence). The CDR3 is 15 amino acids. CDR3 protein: CASSLGGRGAYEQYF. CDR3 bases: TGTGCCAGCAGCTTAGGCGGGCGAGGAGCGTACGAGCAGTACTTC. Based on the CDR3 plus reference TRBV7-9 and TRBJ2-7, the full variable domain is DTGVSQNPRHKITKRGQNVTFRCDPISEHNRLYWYRQTLGQGPEFLTYFQNEAQLEKSRLLSDRFSAERPKGSFSTLEIQRTEQGDSAMYLCASSLGGRGAYEQYFGPGTRLTVT.

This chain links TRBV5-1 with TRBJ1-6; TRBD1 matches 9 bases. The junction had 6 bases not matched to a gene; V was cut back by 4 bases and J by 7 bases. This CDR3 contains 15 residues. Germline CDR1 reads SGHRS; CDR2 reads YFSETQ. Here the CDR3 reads CASSTGQGKNSPLHF. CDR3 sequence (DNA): TGCGCCAGCAGCACTGGACAGGGGAAAAATTCACCCCTCCACTTT.

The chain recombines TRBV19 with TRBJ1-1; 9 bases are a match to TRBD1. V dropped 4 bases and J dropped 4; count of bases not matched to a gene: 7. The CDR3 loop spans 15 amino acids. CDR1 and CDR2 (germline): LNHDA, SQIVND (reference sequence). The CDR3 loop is CASSTSTGGVTEAFF. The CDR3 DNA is TGTGCCAGTAGTACCTCAACAGGGGGCGTCACTGAAGCTTTCTTT.

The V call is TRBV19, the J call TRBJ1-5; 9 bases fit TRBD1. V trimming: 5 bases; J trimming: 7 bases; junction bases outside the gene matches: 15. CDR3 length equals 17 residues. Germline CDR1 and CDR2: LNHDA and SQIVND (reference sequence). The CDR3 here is CASSSPGTGRSGQPQHF. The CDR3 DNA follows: TGTGCCAGTAGTTCCCCCGGGACAGGGAGGTCTGGACAGCCCCAGCATTTT.

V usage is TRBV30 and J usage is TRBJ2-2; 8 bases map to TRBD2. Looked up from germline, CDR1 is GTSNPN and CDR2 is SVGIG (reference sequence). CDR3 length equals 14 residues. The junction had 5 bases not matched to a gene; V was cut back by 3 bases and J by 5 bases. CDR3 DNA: TGTGCCTGGAGATCCAGCGGGGGAACCGGGGAGCTGTTTTTT. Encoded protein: CAWRSSGGTGELFF.

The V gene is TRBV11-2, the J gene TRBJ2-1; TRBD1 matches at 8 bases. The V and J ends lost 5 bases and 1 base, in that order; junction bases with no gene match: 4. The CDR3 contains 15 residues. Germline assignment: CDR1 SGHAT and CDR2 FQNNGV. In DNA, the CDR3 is TGTGCCAGCAGCCCCCGACAGGGGTCCTACAATGAGCAGTTCTTC. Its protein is CASSPRQGSYNEQFF.

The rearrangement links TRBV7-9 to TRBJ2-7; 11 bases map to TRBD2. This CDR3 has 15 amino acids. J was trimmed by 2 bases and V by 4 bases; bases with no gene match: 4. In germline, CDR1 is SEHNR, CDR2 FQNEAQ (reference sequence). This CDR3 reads CASSSRLAGTYEQYF. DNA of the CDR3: TGTGCCAGCAGCTCCCGACTAGCGGGGACCTACGAGCAGTACTTC.

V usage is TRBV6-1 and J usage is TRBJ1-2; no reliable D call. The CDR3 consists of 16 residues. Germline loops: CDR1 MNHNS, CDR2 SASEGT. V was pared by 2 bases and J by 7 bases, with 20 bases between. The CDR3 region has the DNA TGTGCCAGCAGTGAACGGGTTCTCGAATCTGTGGCTGGCTACACCTTC. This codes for CASSERVLESVAGYTF.

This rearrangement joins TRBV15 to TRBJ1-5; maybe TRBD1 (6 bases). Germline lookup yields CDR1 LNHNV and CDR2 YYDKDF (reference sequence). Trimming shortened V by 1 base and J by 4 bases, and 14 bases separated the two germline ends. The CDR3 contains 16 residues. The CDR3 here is CATSRVGRGFNQPQHF. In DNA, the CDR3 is TGTGCCACCAGCAGAGTGGGCAGGGGATTTAATCAGCCCCAGCATTTT.

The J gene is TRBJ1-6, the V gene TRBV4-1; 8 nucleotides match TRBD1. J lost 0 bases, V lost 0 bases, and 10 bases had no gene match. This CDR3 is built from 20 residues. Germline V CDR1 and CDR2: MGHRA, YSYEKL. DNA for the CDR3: TGCGCCAGCAGCCAAGAAGATGCCACAGGGGGAAGCTCCTATAATTCACCCCTCCACTTT. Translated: CASSQEDATGGSSYNSPLHF.

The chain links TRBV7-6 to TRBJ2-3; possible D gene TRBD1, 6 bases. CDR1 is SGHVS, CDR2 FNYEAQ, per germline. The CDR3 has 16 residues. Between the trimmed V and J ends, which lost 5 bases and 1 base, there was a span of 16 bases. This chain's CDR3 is CASSTIRGIGTDTQYF. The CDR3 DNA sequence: TGTGCCAGCAGCACGATCAGGGGCATAGGCACAGATACGCAGTATTTT.

CDR3 coding DNA: TGTGCCAGCAGCGCGGCTGGCTTCTACGAGCAGTACTTC. Its protein is CASSAAGFYEQYF. J is TRBJ2-7 and V is TRBV5-6; D is uncertain. The CDR3 totals 13 residues. Germline CDR1 reads SGHDT; CDR2 reads YYEEEE. The V gene lost 4 bases and the J gene lost 3 bases, with 11 bases spanning the gap.

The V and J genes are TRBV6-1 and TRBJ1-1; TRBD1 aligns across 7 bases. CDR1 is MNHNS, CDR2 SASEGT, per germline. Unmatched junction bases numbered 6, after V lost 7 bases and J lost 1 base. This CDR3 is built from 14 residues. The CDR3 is CASTYRTGNTEAFF. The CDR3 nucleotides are TGTGCCAGCACTTACCGGACAGGGAACACTGAAGCTTTCTTT.

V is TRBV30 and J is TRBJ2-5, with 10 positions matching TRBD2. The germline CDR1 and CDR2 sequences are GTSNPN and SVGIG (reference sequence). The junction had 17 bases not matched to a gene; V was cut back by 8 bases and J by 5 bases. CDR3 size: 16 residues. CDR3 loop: CARTHLAGGPRETQYF. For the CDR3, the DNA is TGTGCCCGGACCCACTTAGCGGGGGGCCCCCGTGAGACCCAGTACTTC.

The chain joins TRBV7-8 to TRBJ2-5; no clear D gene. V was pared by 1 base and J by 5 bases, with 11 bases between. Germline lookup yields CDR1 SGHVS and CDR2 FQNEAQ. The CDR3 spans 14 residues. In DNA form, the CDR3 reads TGTGCCAGCAGCTTAGACAGCCCTCGGGAGACCCAGTACTTC. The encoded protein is CASSLDSPRETQYF.

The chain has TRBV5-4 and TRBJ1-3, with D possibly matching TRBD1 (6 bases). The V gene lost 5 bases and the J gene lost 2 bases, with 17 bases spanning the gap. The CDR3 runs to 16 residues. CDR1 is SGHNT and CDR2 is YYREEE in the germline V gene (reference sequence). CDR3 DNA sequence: TGTGCCAGCAGTTCATCAAGGAGGACAGCTGGAAACACCATATATTTT. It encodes CASSSSRRTAGNTIYF.

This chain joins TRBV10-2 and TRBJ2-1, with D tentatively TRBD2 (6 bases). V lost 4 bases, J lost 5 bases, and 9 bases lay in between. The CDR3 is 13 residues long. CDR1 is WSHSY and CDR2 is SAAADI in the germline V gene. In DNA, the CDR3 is TGCGCCAGCAGTGTCTGGGGGGACAATGAGCAGTTCTTC. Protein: CASSVWGDNEQFF.

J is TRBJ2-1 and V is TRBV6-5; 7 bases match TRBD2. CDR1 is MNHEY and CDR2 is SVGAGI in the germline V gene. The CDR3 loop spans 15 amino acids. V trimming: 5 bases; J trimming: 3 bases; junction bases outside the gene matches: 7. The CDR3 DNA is TGTGCCAGCAGTCCCGGGGGGTCAGGCTACAATGAGCAGTTCTTC. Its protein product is CASSPGGSGYNEQFF.

The CDR3: CASSVPRYPRQPQHF. The CDR3 region has the DNA TGTGCCAGCAGCGTACCCCGCTACCCACGTCAGCCCCAGCATTTT. This chain joins TRBV9 and TRBJ1-5, with no clear D. Deletions cut 1 base from V and 6 bases from J, with 14 bases between. The V gene's germline CDR1 is SGDLS and CDR2 YYNGEE. The CDR3 consists of 15 residues.

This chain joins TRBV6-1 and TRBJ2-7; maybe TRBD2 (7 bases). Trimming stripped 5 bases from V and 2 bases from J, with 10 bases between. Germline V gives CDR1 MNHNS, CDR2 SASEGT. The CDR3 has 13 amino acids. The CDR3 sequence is CASSPGGPYEQYF. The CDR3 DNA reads TGTGCCAGCAGTCCCGGGGGGCCCTACGAGCAGTACTTC.

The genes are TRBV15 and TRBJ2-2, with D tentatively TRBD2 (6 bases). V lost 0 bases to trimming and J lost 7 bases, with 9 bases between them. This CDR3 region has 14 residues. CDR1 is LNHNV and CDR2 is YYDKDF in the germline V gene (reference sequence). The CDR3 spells CATSRDRTNGELFF. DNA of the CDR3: TGTGCCACCAGCAGAGATCGGACTAACGGGGAGCTGTTTTTT.

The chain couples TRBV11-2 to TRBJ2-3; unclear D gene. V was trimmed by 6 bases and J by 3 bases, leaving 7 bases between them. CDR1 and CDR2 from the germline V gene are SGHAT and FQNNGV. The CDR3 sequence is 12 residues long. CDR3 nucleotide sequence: TGTGCCAGCAGGACAACGACAGATACGCAGTATTTT. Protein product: CASRTTTDTQYF.

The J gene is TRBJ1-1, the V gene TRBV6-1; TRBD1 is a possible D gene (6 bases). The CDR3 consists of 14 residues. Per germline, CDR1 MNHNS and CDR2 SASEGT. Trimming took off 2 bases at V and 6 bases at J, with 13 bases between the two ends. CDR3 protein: CASSEFGGAPEAFF. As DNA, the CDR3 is TGTGCCAGCAGTGAATTTGGGGGGGCGCCTGAAGCTTTCTTT.

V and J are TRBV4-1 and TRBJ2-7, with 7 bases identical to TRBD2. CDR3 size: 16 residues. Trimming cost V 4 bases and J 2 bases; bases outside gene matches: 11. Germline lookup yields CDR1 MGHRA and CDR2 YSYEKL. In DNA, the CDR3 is TGCGCCAGCAGCCCACGTACTAGCGCAGGTCCCTACGAGCAGTACTTC. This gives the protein CASSPRTSAGPYEQYF.